This T cell receptor (beta chain) derives from a study of cytomegalovirus exposure and HLA in healthy donors. Trimming pared 5 bases from V and 8 bases from J, leaving 27 bases between. The CDR3 covers 17 residues. The germline V gene has CDR1 SGHRS and CDR2 YFSETQ. For this clone: Its antigen is undetermined.

The PCR made use of 60 Vbeta and 13 Jbeta primers. The assay was immunoSEQ multiplex PCR, and TCRdb's table has in-frame clones only and misses some. The data hold more than 120,000 clones, with 80% observed a single time. General study points: Reported results showed that the classifier diagnosed cytomegalovirus status with high specificity and sensitivity. An analysis was carried out at a later point. It showed that HLA-associated TCR beta chains were more clonally expanded than equally common non-associated chains.

The sequence was collected from a woman aged 25 to 39 in good health and CMV-seronegative. The chain recombines TRBV5-1 with TRBJ2-3, with a tentative D call TRBD2 (5 bases). Source material: PBMCs. For the CDR3, the DNA is TGCGCCAGCAGAAGAGCCAGCGGCGATCTAGTACGTGGTACGCAGTATTTT. Its translation: CASRRASGDLVRGTQYF.